This paragraph reports one T cell receptor beta chain. Its antigen is unidentified. The data were taken from a study of immune evolution from preneoplasia to lung adenocarcinoma. Study results and caveats: Later-stage lesions appeared to have more T cells, more diversity, less clonality.

Clones were sequenced by immunoSEQ multiplex PCR, and TCRdb holds only the in-frame ones, with some missing. The sample carries approximately 26,000 clones, just under 75% recorded once. Premalignant or tumor cells were enriched by macro-dissection after pathologic assessment. Sequencing used FFPE invasive lung adenocarcinoma tissue. The TCR originated in a person between 55 and 69 years old with invasive lung adenocarcinoma. Some clones in this sample may be carry-over from other donors' samples.

The CDR3 nucleotides are TGTGCCAGCTCACCACTGGGGGTTCCGAACACCGGGGAGCTGTTTTTT. Translation gives CASSPLGVPNTGELFF. The chain has TRBV18 and TRBJ2-2; either TRBD1 or TRBD2 may fit D (5 bases each). V was shortened by 1 base and J by 0 bases, with 9 bases between the two germline ends. The V gene's germline CDR1 is KGHSH and CDR2 LQKENI. This CDR3 is built from 16 residues.